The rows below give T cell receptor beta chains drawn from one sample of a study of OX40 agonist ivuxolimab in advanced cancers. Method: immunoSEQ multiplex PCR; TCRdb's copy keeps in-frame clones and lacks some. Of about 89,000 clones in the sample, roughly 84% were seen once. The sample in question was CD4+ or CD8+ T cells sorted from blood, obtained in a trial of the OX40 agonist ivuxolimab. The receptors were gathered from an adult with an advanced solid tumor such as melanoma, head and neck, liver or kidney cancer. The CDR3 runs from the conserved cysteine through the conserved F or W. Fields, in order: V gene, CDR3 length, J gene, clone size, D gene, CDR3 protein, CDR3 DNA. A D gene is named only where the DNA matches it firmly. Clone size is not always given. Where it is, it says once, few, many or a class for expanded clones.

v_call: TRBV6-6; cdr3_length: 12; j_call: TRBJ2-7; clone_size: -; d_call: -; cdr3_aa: CASSHRTYEQYF; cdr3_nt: TGTGCCAGCAGTCACCGGACCTACGAGCAGTACTTC
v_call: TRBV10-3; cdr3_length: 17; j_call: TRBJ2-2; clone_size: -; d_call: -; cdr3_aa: CAISDPQEGVRTGELFF; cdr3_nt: TGTGCCATCAGCGATCCCCAGGAAGGGGTAAGGACCGGGGAGCTGTTTTTT
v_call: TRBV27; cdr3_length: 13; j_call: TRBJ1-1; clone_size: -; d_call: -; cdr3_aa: CASSRQGGTEAFF; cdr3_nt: TGTGCCAGCAGTCGCCAGGGAGGCACTGAAGCTTTCTTT
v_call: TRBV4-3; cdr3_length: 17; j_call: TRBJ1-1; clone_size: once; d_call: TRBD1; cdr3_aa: CASSQDNRPGTGDEAFF; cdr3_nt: TGCGCCAGCAGCCAAGATAACCGTCCCGGGACAGGGGATGAAGCTTTCTTT
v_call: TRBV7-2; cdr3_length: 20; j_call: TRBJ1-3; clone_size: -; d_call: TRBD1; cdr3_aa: CASSLAPTGTGRTSGNTIYF; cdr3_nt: TGTGCCAGCAGCTTAGCCCCCACCGGGACAGGGAGAACCTCTGGAAACACCATATATTTT
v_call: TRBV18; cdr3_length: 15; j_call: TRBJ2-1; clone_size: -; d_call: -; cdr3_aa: CASSPGTSSYNEQFF; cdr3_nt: TGTGCCAGCTCACCCGGGACATCGTCTTACAATGAGCAGTTCTTC
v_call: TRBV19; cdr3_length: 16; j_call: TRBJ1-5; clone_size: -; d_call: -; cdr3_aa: CASSMAVVRSNQPQHF; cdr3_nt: TGTGCCAGTAGTATGGCCGTGGTGAGGAGCAATCAGCCCCAGCATTTT
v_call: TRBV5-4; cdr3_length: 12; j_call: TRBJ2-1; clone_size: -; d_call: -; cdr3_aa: CASSFPNNEQFF; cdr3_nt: TGTGCCAGCAGCTTCCCAAACAATGAGCAGTTCTTC
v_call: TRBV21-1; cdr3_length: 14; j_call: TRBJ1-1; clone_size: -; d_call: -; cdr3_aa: CASSPRGINTEAFF; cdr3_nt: TGTGCCAGCAGCCCCCGGGGAATCAACACTGAAGCTTTCTTT
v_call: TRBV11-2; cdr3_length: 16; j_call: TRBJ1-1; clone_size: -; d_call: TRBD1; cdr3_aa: CASSLGDRVGGTEAFF; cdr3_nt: TGTGCCAGCAGCTTAGGGGACAGGGTAGGGGGCACTGAAGCTTTCTTT
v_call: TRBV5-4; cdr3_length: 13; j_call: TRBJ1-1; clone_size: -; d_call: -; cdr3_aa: CASSLRGYTEAFF; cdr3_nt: TGTGCCAGCAGCTTGAGAGGGTACACTGAAGCTTTCTTT
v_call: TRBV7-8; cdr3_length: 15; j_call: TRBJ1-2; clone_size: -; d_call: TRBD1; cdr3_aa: CASSLETGTGEGYTF; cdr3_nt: TGTGCCAGCAGCTTAGAGACCGGGACAGGGGAAGGCTACACCTTC
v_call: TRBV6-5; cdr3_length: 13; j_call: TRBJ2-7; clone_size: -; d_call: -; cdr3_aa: CASSPLGSYGQYF; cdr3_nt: TGTGCCAGCAGCCCCTTGGGCTCCTACGGGCAGTACTTC
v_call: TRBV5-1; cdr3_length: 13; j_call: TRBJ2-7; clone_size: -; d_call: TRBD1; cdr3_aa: CASSGTGGHEQYF; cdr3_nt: TGCGCCAGCAGCGGGACAGGGGGACACGAGCAGTACTTC
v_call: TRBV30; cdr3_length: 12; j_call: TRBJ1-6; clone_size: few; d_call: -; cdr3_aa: CAWDSYNSPLHF; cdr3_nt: TGTGCCTGGGACAGTTATAATTCACCCCTCCACTTT
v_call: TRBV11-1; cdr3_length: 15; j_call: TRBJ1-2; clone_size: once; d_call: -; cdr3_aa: CASTRPSGGQGGYTF; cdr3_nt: TGTGCCAGCACTCGTCCAAGCGGGGGACAAGGGGGCTACACCTTC
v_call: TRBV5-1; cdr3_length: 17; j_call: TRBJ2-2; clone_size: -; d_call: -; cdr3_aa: CASSDVRGPANTGELFF; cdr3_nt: TGCGCCAGCAGCGACGTTCGGGGGCCAGCGAACACCGGGGAGCTGTTTTTT
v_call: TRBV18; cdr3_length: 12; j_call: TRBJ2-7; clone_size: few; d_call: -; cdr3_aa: CASSPKRYEQYF; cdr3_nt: TGTGCCAGCTCACCAAAACGGTACGAGCAGTACTTC
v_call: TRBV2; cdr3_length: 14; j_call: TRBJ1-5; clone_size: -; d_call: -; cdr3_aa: CASSRGGEHQPQHF; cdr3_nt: TGTGCCAGCAGTAGGGGGGGGGAGCATCAGCCCCAGCATTTT
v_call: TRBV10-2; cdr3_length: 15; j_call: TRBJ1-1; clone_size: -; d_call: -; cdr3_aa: CASSESPPPNTEAFF; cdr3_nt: TGCGCCAGCAGTGAGAGCCCACCTCCGAACACTGAAGCTTTCTTT
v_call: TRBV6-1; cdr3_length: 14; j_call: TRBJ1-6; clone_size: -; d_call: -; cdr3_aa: CASSEHQWNSPLHF; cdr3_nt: TGTGCCAGCAGTGAGCATCAATGGAATTCACCCCTCCACTTT
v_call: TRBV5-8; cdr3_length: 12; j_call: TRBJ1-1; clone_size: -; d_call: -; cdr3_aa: CASSPRRSITKF; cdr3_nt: TGTGCCAGCAGCCCACGACGGTCCATCACCAAATTT
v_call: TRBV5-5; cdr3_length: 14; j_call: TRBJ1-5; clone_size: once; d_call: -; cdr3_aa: CASSGSILDQPQHF; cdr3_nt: TGTGCCAGCAGCGGGTCGATTTTGGATCAGCCCCAGCATTTT
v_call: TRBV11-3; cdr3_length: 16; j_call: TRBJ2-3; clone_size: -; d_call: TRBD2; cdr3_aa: CASSRLAGGPVDTQYF; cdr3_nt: TGTGCCAGCAGCCGACTAGCGGGGGGGCCGGTCGATACGCAGTATTTT
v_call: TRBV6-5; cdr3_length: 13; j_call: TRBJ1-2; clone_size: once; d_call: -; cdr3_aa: CASSSQDRYGYTF; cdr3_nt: TGTGCCAGCAGCAGCCAAGACCGCTATGGCTACACCTTC
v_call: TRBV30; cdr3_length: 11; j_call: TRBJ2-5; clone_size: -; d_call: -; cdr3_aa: CAWRTEETQYF; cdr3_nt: TGTGCCTGGAGGACTGAAGAGACCCAGTACTTC
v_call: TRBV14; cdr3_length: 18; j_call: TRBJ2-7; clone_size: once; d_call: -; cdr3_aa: CASSQDSFLGTLYYEQYF; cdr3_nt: TGTGCCAGCAGCCAAGATAGCTTCTTGGGAACCCTATACTACGAGCAGTACTTC
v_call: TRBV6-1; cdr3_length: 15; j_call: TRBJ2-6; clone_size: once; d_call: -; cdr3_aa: CASSDSGSGANVLTF; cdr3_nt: TGTGCCAGCAGTGACTCGGGCTCTGGGGCCAACGTCCTGACTTTC
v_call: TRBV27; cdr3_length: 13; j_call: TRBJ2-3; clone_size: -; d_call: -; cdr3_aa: CASSLGRTDTQYF; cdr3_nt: TGTGCCAGCAGTCTCGGGCGTACAGATACGCAGTATTTT
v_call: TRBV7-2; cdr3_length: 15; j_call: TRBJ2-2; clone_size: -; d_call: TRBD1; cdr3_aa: CASSLGQGFTGELFF; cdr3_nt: TGTGCCAGCAGCTTAGGACAGGGGTTCACCGGGGAGCTGTTTTTT
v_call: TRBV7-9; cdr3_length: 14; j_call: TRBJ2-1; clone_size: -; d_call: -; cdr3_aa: CASRGGAGANEQFF; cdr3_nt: TGTGCCAGCAGGGGTGGGGCGGGGGCTAATGAGCAGTTCTTC
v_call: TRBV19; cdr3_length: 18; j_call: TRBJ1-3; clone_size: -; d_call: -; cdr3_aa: CASSIRRDRGHSGNTIYF; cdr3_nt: TGTGCCAGTAGTATACGTCGTGACCGGGGGCACTCTGGAAACACCATATATTTT
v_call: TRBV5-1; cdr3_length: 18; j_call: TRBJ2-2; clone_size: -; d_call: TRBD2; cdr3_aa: CASSLRLAGASNTGELFF; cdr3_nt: TGCGCCAGCAGCCTGAGACTAGCGGGGGCCTCAAACACCGGGGAGCTGTTTTTT
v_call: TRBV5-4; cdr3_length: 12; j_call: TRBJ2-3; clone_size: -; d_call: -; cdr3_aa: CASSSRADTQYF; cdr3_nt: TGTGCCAGCAGCTCACGTGCAGATACGCAGTATTTT
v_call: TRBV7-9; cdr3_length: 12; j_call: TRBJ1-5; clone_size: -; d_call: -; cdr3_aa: CASSSEVAPQHF; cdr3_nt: TGTGCCAGCAGCTCCGAGGTGGCGCCCCAGCATTTT
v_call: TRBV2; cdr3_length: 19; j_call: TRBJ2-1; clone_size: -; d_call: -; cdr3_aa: CASSEVFSSRATSYNEQFF; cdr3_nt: TGTGCCAGCAGTGAAGTGTTCTCAAGCAGGGCCACCTCCTACAATGAGCAGTTCTTC
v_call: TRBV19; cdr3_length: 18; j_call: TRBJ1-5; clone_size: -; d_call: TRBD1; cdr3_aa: CASSIAGSGQGIGQPQHF; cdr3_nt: TGTGCCAGTAGTATAGCTGGTTCGGGACAGGGGATAGGACAGCCCCAGCATTTT
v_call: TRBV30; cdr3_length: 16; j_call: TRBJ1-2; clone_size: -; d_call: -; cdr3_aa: CAWSPAYAAANYGYTF; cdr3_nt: TGTGCCTGGAGCCCTGCGTATGCGGCAGCCAACTATGGCTACACCTTC
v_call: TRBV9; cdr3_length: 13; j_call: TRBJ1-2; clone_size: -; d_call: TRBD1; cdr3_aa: CASSVGTGDGYTF; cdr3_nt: TGTGCCAGCAGCGTCGGGACAGGGGATGGCTACACCTTC
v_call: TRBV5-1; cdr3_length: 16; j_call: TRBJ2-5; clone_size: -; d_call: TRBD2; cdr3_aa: CASSPLSGDYQETQYF; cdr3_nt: TGCGCCAGCAGCCCCCTGAGCGGGGACTACCAAGAGACCCAGTACTTC
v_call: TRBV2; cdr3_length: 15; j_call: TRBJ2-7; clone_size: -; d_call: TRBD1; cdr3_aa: CASKAGTGVMGEQYF; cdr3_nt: TGTGCCAGCAAAGCCGGGACAGGGGTCATGGGCGAGCAGTACTTC